The entry below gives a single T cell receptor beta chain sequence along with its context. The antigen is undetermined. The record originates from a study of shared clonotypes between healthy human individuals. On the study more broadly: Aged 18 to 49, the donors were a couple of women and a few men.

Replicate PCRs for sorted subsets used approximately 220 ng DNA; this equaled around 28,000 T cell genomes. Some clones are missing from TCRdb's copy, which holds only in-frame ones; the method was immunoSEQ multiplex PCR. The table lists about 2.4 million clones, around 94% of them singletons. The CDR3 runs 15 residues. Germline V gene sequence: CDR1 MNHNY, CDR2 SVGAGI (reference sequence). Trimming stripped 0 bases from V and 0 bases from J, with 8 bases between. General study points: Naive subsets, compared against memory subsets, generally had larger estimated richness values. Rarefaction demonstrated incomplete sorted-subset sequencing despite large depth.

The V call is TRBV6-6, the J call TRBJ1-1; D is unresolved. The clonotype was recovered from a man between 18 and 29 years old in good health. Specimen: naive CD4+ T cells sorted from blood. The subset: CD45RA+ positively selected. The CDR3 region is CASSYSAALNTEAFF. The CDR3 nucleotides read TGTGCCAGCAGTTACTCAGCGGCCTTGAACACTGAAGCTTTCTTT.